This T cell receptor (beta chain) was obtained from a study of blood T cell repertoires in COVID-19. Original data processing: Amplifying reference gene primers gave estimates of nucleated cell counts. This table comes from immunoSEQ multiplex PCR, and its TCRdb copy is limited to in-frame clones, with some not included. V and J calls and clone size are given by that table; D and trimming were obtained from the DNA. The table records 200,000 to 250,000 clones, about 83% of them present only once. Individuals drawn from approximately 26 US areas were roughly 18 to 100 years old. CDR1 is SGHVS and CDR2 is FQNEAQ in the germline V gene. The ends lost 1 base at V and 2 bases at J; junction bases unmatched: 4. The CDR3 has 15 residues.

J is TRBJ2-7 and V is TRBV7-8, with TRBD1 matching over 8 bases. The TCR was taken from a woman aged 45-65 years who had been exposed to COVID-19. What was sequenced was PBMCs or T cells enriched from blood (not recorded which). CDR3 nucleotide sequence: TGTGCCAGCAGCTTAGGGGACAGGCCAACCTACGAGCAGTACTTC. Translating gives CASSLGDRPTYEQYF.